The sequence of this TCR beta chain was determined in a study of CD8 T cells in ankylosing spondylitis. General observations from the study: Significantly higher representation of disease-linked clones was reported for matched ankylosing spondylitis synovial fluid. Those disease-linked clones were CD8+; they were also relatively rare in peripheral blood. Roughly eight highly homologous variants made up a TCR beta motif, and this motif appeared characteristic of ankylosing spondylitis blood.

The CDR3 consists of 15 residues. CDR1 is LGHNA and CDR2 is YSLEER in the germline V gene. V was clipped by 0 bases and J by 5 bases, with 12 bases between them. TCRdb re-called the 5' RACE reads with MiXCR, one entry per CDR3 protein. The sample carries some 200,000 distinct CDR3 sequences, around 6.6% recorded once. This clonotype was observed many times. The antigen remains undetermined. The sample comprised blood, either unsorted or a sorted T cell fraction (not recorded which). The chain recombines TRBV4-3 with TRBJ2-3, with D possibly being TRBD2 (5 bases). The clonotype originates from a male donor with ankylosing spondylitis. CDR3 nucleotide sequence: TGCGCCAGCAGCCAAGAGTGGCTAGCCGGAGATACGCAGTATTTT. Protein product: CASSQEWLAGDTQYF.